Below are 15 T cell receptor beta chains sequenced from a single sample in a study of identical twins. TCRdb ran MiXCR on the 5' RACE reads and lists one entry per CDR3 protein. The sample contains 400,000 to 500,000 distinct CDR3 sequences, 15% to 20% of which appear only once. Sequencing was carried out using naive T cells sorted from blood. Receptors originate from a man aged 45-60 years in good health.

V usage is TRBV27 and J usage is TRBJ2-1; no definite D call. CDR1 is MNHEY and CDR2 is SMNVEV in the germline V gene (reference sequence). The V and J ends lost 2 bases and 2 bases respectively, with 16 bases between them. This CDR3 is 17 amino acids long. The CDR3 region is CASSLVTPQGPYNEQFF. The CDR3 region has the DNA TGTGCCAGCAGTTTAGTGACCCCCCAAGGACCCTACAATGAGCAGTTCTTC.

The genes are TRBV20-1 and TRBJ1-6; a weak D match, TRBD1 (6 bases). This CDR3 spans 14 amino acids. The V and J ends lost 6 bases and 7 bases respectively, with 16 bases between them. Per germline, CDR1 DFQATT and CDR2 SNEGSKA (reference sequence). The CDR3, as DNA: TGCAGTGCCAGGGGAACAGGGTACAATTCACCCCTCCACTTT. It yields the protein CSARGTGYNSPLHF.

The chain is built from TRBV20-1 and TRBJ1-2; D unresolved. There are 13 residues in the CDR3. Germline V CDR1 and CDR2: DFQATT, SNEGSKA (reference sequence). The V and J ends lost 5 bases and 1 base respectively, with 11 bases between them. The CDR3 nucleotides read TGCAGTGCTCCGGAGACATTTAACTATGGCTACACCTTC. Amino acids: CSAPETFNYGYTF.

CDR3 residues: CASSPSAGRFVDEQFF. The CDR3 DNA sequence: TGCGCCAGCAGCCCCTCGGCCGGGAGGTTTGTCGATGAGCAGTTCTTC. The chain combines TRBV4-3 with TRBJ2-1; 7 bases match TRBD2. V gave up 4 bases and J gave up 8 bases; unmatched junction bases: 14. CDR1 is LGHNA, CDR2 YSLEER, per germline. The CDR3 covers 16 residues.

V is TRBV5-1 and J is TRBJ2-5; D is perhaps TRBD1 or TRBD2 (5 bases each). There are 13 residues in the CDR3. V lost 4 bases and J lost 2, with 9 bases in between. Germline CDR1 SGHRS, CDR2 YFSETQ. CDR3 bases: TGCGCCAGCAGCACCGGGACGCAAGAGACCCAGTACTTC. Translation: CASSTGTQETQYF.

Ten or more counts support this clonotype. The chain uses TRBV12-3 or TRBV12-4 and TRBJ2-7; 9 nucleotides line up with TRBD2. V was clipped by 6 bases and J by 1 base; unmatched bases: 4. The CDR3 is 14 amino acids. The chain's CDR3 is CASRPSGASYEQYF. In DNA form, the CDR3 reads TGTGCCAGCAGGCCTAGCGGGGCATCCTACGAGCAGTACTTC.

This chain joins TRBV20-1 and TRBJ1-5; D ambiguous. Trimming shortened V by 5 bases and J by 7 bases, and 21 bases separated the two germline ends. Germline CDR1 DFQATT, CDR2 SNEGSKA (reference sequence). CDR3 length equals 15 residues. In DNA form, the CDR3 reads TGCAGTGCTCAAATTACCGGGCCTCTGGGCCAGCCCCAGCATTTT. It codes for CSAQITGPLGQPQHF.

As regards this clonotype: One base away lies a much larger clone, so this may be a sequencing read error. The rearrangement uses TRBV11-2 and TRBJ2-7; weak D call: TRBD2 (6 bases). The CDR3 runs 13 residues. Germline assignment: CDR1 SGHAT and CDR2 FQNNGV. V was cut by 2 bases and J by 3 bases, with 8 bases left in between. The CDR3 loop reads CASSLTRDYEQYF. The CDR3 bases are TGTGCCAGCAGCTTAACGCGGGACTACGAGCAGTACTTC. The whole variable domain, filled in from reference TRBV11-2 and TRBJ2-7, reads EAGVAQSPRYKIIEKRQSVAFWCNPISGHATLYWYQQILGQGPKLLIQFQNNGVVDDSQLPKDRFSAERLKGVDSTLKIQPAKLEDSAVYLCASSLTRDYEQYFGPGTRLTVT.

The chain employs TRBV28 and TRBJ1-1; tentative D call: TRBD1 (5 bases). V was shortened by 4 bases and J by 10 bases, with 19 bases between the two germline ends. CDR1 is MDHEN, CDR2 SYDVKM, per germline. CDR3 length: 14 residues. The CDR3 DNA sequence: TGTGCCAGCAGTTCCAAAATTGGGTCTAGGGGAGCTTTCTTT. Amino acids: CASSSKIGSRGAFF.

In its sample, this clonotype was seen many times. V and J are TRBV6-1 and TRBJ2-1, with 10 bases that match TRBD2. V lost 5 bases and J lost 1; bases outside the gene matches: 5. Germline CDR1 and CDR2: MNHNS and SASEGT. The CDR3 extends over 16 amino acids. The CDR3 is CASSTLAGGSYNEQFF. The CDR3 DNA reads as TGTGCCAGCAGTACATTAGCGGGAGGTTCCTACAATGAGCAGTTCTTC.

The chain recombines TRBV4-2 with TRBJ1-5, with a possible D match to TRBD1 (6 bases). Trimming removed 0 bases from V and 9 bases from J, with 15 bases in between. Germline V gene data show CDR1 as LGHNA and CDR2 as YNFKEQ. This CDR3 has 15 residues. The CDR3 loop is CASSQDQDSTLPQHF. The CDR3 DNA is TGTGCCAGCAGCCAAGATCAGGACAGCACGTTGCCCCAGCATTTT.

This clonotype was found a few times. The chain employs TRBV12-3 or TRBV12-4 and TRBJ2-1, with 12 bases lining up with TRBD2. V shed 5 bases, J shed 7 bases, and the junction held 12 bases outside the gene matches. This CDR3 is built from 17 residues. The chain's CDR3 is CASSPDLAGGPINEQFF. CDR3 nucleotide sequence: TGTGCCAGCAGTCCCGACCTAGCGGGGGGGCCAATTAATGAGCAGTTCTTC.

The gene calls are TRBV5-1 and TRBJ1-1, with D unclear. The CDR3 runs to 15 residues. CDR1 SGHRS and CDR2 YFSETQ come from the germline V gene. Trimming shortened V by 0 bases and J by 1 base, and 10 bases separated the two germline ends. For the CDR3, the DNA is TGCGCCAGCAGCTTGGACGGGGAGTGGAACACTGAAGCTTTCTTT. As protein: CASSLDGEWNTEAFF.

This clonotype was found a few times. The chain carries TRBV7-6 and TRBJ1-6, with 7 bases matching TRBD1. The CDR3 covers 14 residues. J lost 10 bases, V lost 1 base, and 4 bases had no gene match. CDR1 and CDR2 from the germline V gene are SGHVS and FNYEAQ. The CDR3 DNA follows: TGTGCCAGCAGCTTAGGTGACAGGGTCTCACCCCTCCACTTT. The encoded protein is CASSLGDRVSPLHF.

The genes are TRBV12-3 or TRBV12-4 and TRBJ2-1; the D is unclear. This CDR3 is 15 amino acids long. V lost 3 bases and J lost 4, with 13 bases in between. The CDR3 sequence is CASSFSGGIYNEQFF. CDR3 nucleotide sequence: TGTGCCAGCAGTTTTTCCGGTGGGATTTACAATGAGCAGTTCTTC.